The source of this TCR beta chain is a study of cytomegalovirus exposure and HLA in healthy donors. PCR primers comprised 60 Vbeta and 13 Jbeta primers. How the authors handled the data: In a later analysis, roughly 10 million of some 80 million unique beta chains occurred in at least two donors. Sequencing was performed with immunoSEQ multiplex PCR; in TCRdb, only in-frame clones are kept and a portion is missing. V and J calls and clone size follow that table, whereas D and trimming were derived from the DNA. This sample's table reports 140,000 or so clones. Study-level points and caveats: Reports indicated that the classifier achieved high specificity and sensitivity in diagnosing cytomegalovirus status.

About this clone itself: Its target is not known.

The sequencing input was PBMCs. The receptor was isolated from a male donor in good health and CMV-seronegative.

The CDR3 spells CASSQDLTAYGYTF. The CDR3 DNA reads TGCGCCAGCAGCCAAGATCTGACAGCCTATGGCTACACCTTC. This chain uses TRBV4-3 with TRBJ1-2; a weak D match, TRBD1 (5 bases). Trimming removed 0 bases from V and 4 bases from J, with 9 bases in between. The CDR3 is 14 residues long. The germline gives CDR1 LGHNA, CDR2 YSLEER.